Sequencing of this T cell receptor beta chain was carried out in a study of T cells after yellow fever vaccination (dated by TCRdb to 2018 to 2020). With regard to the full study: The SMART-Seq v4 Ultra Low Input RNA kit was used to prepare libraries from fractions with low cell numbers. Two healthy male donors, one aged 18 to 29 and one aged 30 to 40 years, were included in the cohort. Blood samples were taken at several timepoints before and after primary and secondary immunization, and bulk PBMC replicates and cell subsets were isolated. To follow T-cell clones before and after primary and booster YFV17D yellow fever vaccination, bulk TCR alpha and beta repertoires were sequenced over time.

Concerning this clonotype itself: No cognate antigen has been identified for it. The sample holds no much larger clone one base away, and base qualities are not on file.

What the research found in general, with its limitations: Because abundant contaminating clonotypes from the bulk population could be contained in FACS-sorted repertoires, computational filtering was required. Compared with the primary T-cell response, the secondary T-cell response was weaker but faster, peaking on day 5 rather than day 15. Only two donors were included in the study, so the extent to which the findings can be generalized is limited. Most clones expanded after primary vaccination (approximately 96% of CD4 and 88% of CD8) were re-detected after the booster, suggesting that broad memory maintenance occurred. A small share of clonotypes occurred in both CD4 and CD8 compartments, likely arising from convergent recombination.

The CDR3, from cysteine to phenylalanine, totals 14 residues. Only the CDR3 part of the read is kept: 42 bases, read in frame from the first base. The germline V gene encodes CDR1 SGHAT and CDR2 FQNNGV. Trimming removed 2 bases from V and 12 bases from J, leaving 17 bases between the germline ends. Sequencing used an Illumina NovaSeq 6000. TCR cDNA was synthesized by 5'RACE template switching, which introduced a universal primer site and unique molecular identifiers. cDNA synthesis was primed from both the TCR alpha and TCR beta constant segments. Libraries were amplified in two PCR steps, with sample barcodes and sequencing adapters added in the second step. Sequencing of libraries was performed on Illumina HiSeq 2500 (2x100 bp) or NovaSeq (2x150 bp). Concerning the study's data processing: Demultiplexing of reads and collapsing into UMI consensus sequences were performed with MIGEC, and V(D)J alignment was carried out with MiXCR. Vaccine-responding clonotypes were defined with edgeR using replicate PBMC samples, requiring FDR below 0.01 and a log2 fold change above 5 up to day 15. CD4 or CD8 identity was assigned to each bulk clonotype according to whether the clonotype was present at higher abundance in the sequenced CD4 repertoire or the sequenced CD8 repertoire. In TCRdb, the public reads were trimmed at Q25 with fastp and aligned with MiXCR, with productive beta chains retained. Entries are consolidated by CDR3 protein sequence, retaining the most common genes and DNA. The V and J calls and clone size are TCRdb's, not the authors'. This sample gives about 260,000 distinct CDR3 sequences in total; 5.2% of them show up just once. More than 3% of the sample is taken by the ten largest.

The meaning of the sample's treatment or condition label: live attenuated yellow fever vaccine strain. A standard Ficoll-Paque protocol was used to isolate PBMCs from peripheral blood. Dynabeads CD4 and CD8 positive selection kits were used to isolate CD4 and CD8 T-cell fractions. TriZol was used to extract RNA from bulk PBMCs, from CD4 and CD8 fractions, and from dextramer-positive and dextramer-negative fractions. The chain is assembled from TRBV11-2 and TRBJ2-1, with the D gene not clear enough to name. The source is a man aged 18 to 30 who received the YFV17D yellow fever vaccine. This specimen was CD4+ T cells sorted from PBMCs, taken on the day of the yellow fever booster vaccination. For the CDR3, the sequence is CASSLRLMWEWQFF. In nucleotides, the sequence is TGTGCCAGCAGCTTACGTCTTATGTGGGAATGGCAGTTCTTC.